The clone carrying this T cell receptor beta chain has only a few counts. Its specificity is unknown. Trimming took off 0 bases at V and 6 bases at J, with 8 bases between the two ends. The CDR3 spans 13 residues. Germline CDR1 MNHEY, CDR2 SMNVEV (reference sequence). The entry originates in a study of response to subunit inactivated influenza vaccine. From the RT-PCR reads, TCRdb called clonotypes with MiXCR, one entry per CDR3 protein. The table lists around 180,000 distinct CDR3 sequences, approximately 9.2% of them singletons. Study-wide results and caveats: The authors suggested that every seasonal influenza vaccination recruits few new T cells.

Sequenced material: non-naive T cells sorted from PBMCs, taken on the day of vaccination. This sequence was found in a man aged 45-60 years who received an inactivated influenza vaccine. This chain links TRBV27 with TRBJ1-2, with D hard to call. CDR3 DNA: TGTGCCAGCAGTTTATCAGGGCGGAATGGCTACACCTTC. Its protein product is CASSLSGRNGYTF.